The source of this T cell receptor (beta chain) is a study of blood T cells in healthy people across ages. On the study more broadly: The capture of about one barcoded beta molecule per two T cells was achieved by template switching.

With each sample, at least 5 micrograms of total RNA were extracted. V lost 2 bases and J 1 base, leaving 14 bases between the germline ends. CDR1 and CDR2 from the germline V gene are KGHSH and LQKENI. This CDR3 is 16 amino acids long. Next came a second PCR, run for about 6 to 11 cycles, which used a sample-barcoded 5' primer along with a J-beta primer mix. From the 5' RACE reads, TCRdb called clonotypes with MiXCR, one entry per CDR3 protein. The sample comprises roughly 550,000 distinct CDR3 sequences, around 24% of which are singletons, and approximately 8.7% rests with the top ten. This same sample was also taken into another study, of T cells of mothers and their children. From that paper: A few healthy Caucasian mothers, along with their six children, served as the donors. Sequencing returned over 9 million TCR beta CDR3 reads per mother and 2.5 million to 3 million per child.

The sample consisted of blood. This clonotype was sampled from a boy younger than 18 in good health. The V call is TRBV18, the J call TRBJ1-1; D perhaps matches TRBD1 (5 bases). The DNA for the CDR3 is TGTGCCAGCTCACCAGGATACGAGGGGTCGAACACTGAAGCTTTCTTT. This encodes CASSPGYEGSNTEAFF.